This T cell receptor beta chain was captured in a study of T cells after yellow fever vaccination. In germline, CDR1 is SQVTM, CDR2 ANQGSEA. The ends lost 8 bases at V and 1 base at J; junction bases unmatched: 7. The CDR3 has 14 amino acids. A few counts support this clonotype. Conversion of TCR transcripts into cDNA relied on 5'RACE template switching, which added a universal primer site and UMIs. TCRdb reprocessed the 5' RACE reads with MiXCR, giving one entry per CDR3 protein. The sample gives some 350,000 distinct CDR3 sequences, roughly 6.1% of which show up once; 15% is in the top ten. The gene calls are TRBV29-1 and TRBJ2-1, with 8 bases matching TRBD2. The sequence came from a man aged 25 to 45 who received the YFV17D yellow fever vaccine. Sample: PBMCs, taken 5 days after the yellow fever booster vaccination. DNA for the CDR3: TGCAGCACAACCGGGACTAGATCCTACAATGAGCAGTTCTTC. Protein sequence: CSTTGTRSYNEQFF.